The 30 T cell receptor beta chains given below trace back to one sample, sequenced in a study of OX40 agonist ivuxolimab in advanced cancers. Profiling relied on immunoSEQ multiplex PCR, and the TCRdb table lists in-frame clones only, not all of them. Here the sample spans some 80,000 clones, approximately 84% being singletons. The sample consisted of CD4+ or CD8+ T cells sorted from blood, taken in a trial of the OX40 agonist ivuxolimab. Source of these receptors: an adult with an advanced solid tumor such as melanoma, head and neck, liver or kidney cancer.

The chain carries TRBV7-2 and TRBJ2-1; the D gene could be TRBD1 or TRBD2 (6 bases each). The CDR3 consists of 15 residues. Trimming cost V 0 bases and J 4 bases, with 10 bases left between them. Germline V CDR1 and CDR2: SGHTA, FQGNSA. This chain's CDR3 is CASSLAGGEYNEQFF. Written as DNA, the CDR3 is TGTGCCAGCAGCTTAGCGGGGGGCGAATACAATGAGCAGTTCTTC.

The chain couples TRBV5-4 to TRBJ2-1; 8 nucleotides match TRBD1. This CDR3 contains 14 residues. Germline V CDR1 and CDR2: SGHNT, YYREEE (reference sequence). Germline trimming cut 3 bases from V and 7 bases from J; bases unmatched to any gene: 6. The CDR3 DNA follows: TGTGCCAGCAGCTCGGCAGGGGGCCGTAATGAGCAGTTCTTC. Its protein is CASSSAGGRNEQFF.

V is TRBV6-5 and J is TRBJ1-4, with 11 positions matching TRBD1. The germline gives CDR1 MNHEY, CDR2 SVGAGI. The CDR3 sequence is 14 residues long. Trimming took 5 bases from V and 13 from J; bases not matched to a gene: 9. CDR3 protein: CASSPGTGGSRLFF. DNA for the CDR3: TGTGCCAGCAGTCCCGGGACAGGGGGAAGTAGACTGTTTTTT.

In DNA, the CDR3 is TGTGCCTGGAAAGGGCAGGGAAATCAGCCCCAGCATTTT. Its protein product is CAWKGQGNQPQHF. The chain joins TRBV30 to TRBJ1-5; possible D gene TRBD1, 5 bases. The CDR3 has 13 residues. Per the germline V gene, CDR1 is GTSNPN and CDR2 is SVGIG (reference sequence). The V gene lost 4 bases and the J gene lost 4 bases, with 11 bases spanning the gap.

V usage is TRBV7-2 and J usage is TRBJ2-5; D may be TRBD1 or TRBD2 (5 bases each). This CDR3 region has 14 residues. The germline gives CDR1 SGHTA, CDR2 FQGNSA. V lost 4 bases and J 2 bases, leaving 11 bases between the germline ends. CDR3: CASSSVGVQETQYF. CDR3 coding DNA: TGTGCCAGCAGCTCCGTGGGGGTACAAGAGACCCAGTACTTC.

The J gene is TRBJ1-2, the V gene TRBV7-9; D is possibly TRBD1 (5 bases). Trimming removed 5 bases at V and 3 bases at J, with 13 bases between. In germline, CDR1 is SEHNR, CDR2 FQNEAQ (reference sequence). The CDR3 is 14 residues long. CDR3 region: CASSPHGTDYGYTF. As DNA, the CDR3 is TGTGCCAGCAGCCCGCACGGGACGGACTATGGCTACACCTTC.

The chain combines TRBV6-6 with TRBJ2-1, with D perhaps being TRBD1 or TRBD2 (5 bases each). The CDR3 runs to 15 residues. V gave up 4 bases and J gave up 7 bases, with 17 bases separating them. Germline assignment: CDR1 MNHNY and CDR2 SVGAGI (reference sequence). CDR3 protein: CASSSAGTPTNEQFF. The CDR3, as DNA: TGTGCCAGCAGTTCCGCCGGGACCCCCACTAATGAGCAGTTCTTC.

This chain connects TRBV5-1 to TRBJ2-6; tentatively, D is TRBD1 (6 bases). Germline V gives CDR1 SGHRS, CDR2 YFSETQ. V was shortened by 5 bases and J by 0 bases, with 15 bases between the two germline ends. The CDR3 runs to 17 residues. CDR3 nucleotides: TGCGCCAGCAGAGCATCAGGGGCGTACTCTGGGGCCAACGTCCTGACTTTC. Amino acids: CASRASGAYSGANVLTF.

V is TRBV5-8 and J is TRBJ2-7; 11 bases align to TRBD2. The CDR3 is 15 residues long. With 4 bases clipped from V and 4 bases from J, the junction kept 7 bases outside the gene matches. Per germline, CDR1 SGHTS and CDR2 YDEGEE. The CDR3 coding sequence is TGTGCCAGCAGCCAGGGACTAGCGGCTATATACGAGCAGTACTTC. This gives the protein CASSQGLAAIYEQYF.

Comments on this clone: At one end the junction does not follow the germline gene, possibly because of a read error. CDR3 sequence (DNA): TGTGCCAACAGCTATTCTACAGGGGTGAGCACAGATACGCAGTATTTT. Its protein product is CANSYSTGVSTDTQYF. V and J are TRBV11-2 and TRBJ2-3, with TRBD1 matching 7 bases. This CDR3 region has 16 residues. Per germline, CDR1 SGHAT and CDR2 FQNNGV.

The CDR3 sequence: CASSSPGPLHF. Here the CDR3 DNA reads TGTGCCAGCAGTTCTCCTGGACCCCTCCACTTT. The chain links TRBV6-5 to TRBJ1-6, with no clear D. The CDR3 is made up of 11 amino acids. Trimming left V 4 bases short and J 12 bases short, with 7 bases between. Germline V CDR1 and CDR2: MNHEY, SVGAGI.

The chain carries TRBV7-6 and TRBJ2-4; TRBD1 might be the D (5 bases). Deletions cut 1 base from V and 0 bases from J, with 13 bases between. This CDR3 has 17 amino acids. The germline CDR1 and CDR2 sequences are SGHVS and FNYEAQ. Here the CDR3 reads CASSLDPQALAKNIQYF. The CDR3 nucleotides are TGTGCCAGCAGCTTAGACCCACAGGCTCTAGCCAAAAACATTCAGTACTTC.

In regard to this clone: This specimen includes other DNA sequences encoding the same CDR3. The chain carries TRBV4-1 and TRBJ2-7, with D maybe TRBD2 (5 bases). Germline V gene sequence: CDR1 MGHRA, CDR2 YSYEKL. The CDR3 contains 13 residues. The V end was cut by 4 bases, the J end by 2 bases, with 9 bases between. The CDR3 bases are TGCGCCAGCAGCCCCGGAGGCCCCTACGAGCAGTACTTC. It specifies CASSPGGPYEQYF.

This chain connects TRBV7-3 to TRBJ1-2; D is unclear. This CDR3 has 19 amino acids. V was cut by 3 bases and J by 0 bases, with 23 bases left in between. Looked up from germline, CDR1 is SGHTA and CDR2 is FQGTGA. The CDR3 spells CASSFTARRQQRSNYGYTF. Here the CDR3 DNA reads TGTGCCAGCAGCTTCACAGCGCGACGGCAACAGCGCTCTAACTATGGCTACACCTTC.

This chain connects TRBV5-5 to TRBJ1-6; 9 nucleotides agree with TRBD1. The CDR3 is 15 residues long. CDR1 and CDR2 from the germline V gene are SGHKS and YYEKEE (reference sequence). Trimming removed 5 bases from V and 8 bases from J; junction bases left unmatched: 8. For the CDR3, the DNA is TGTGCCAGCAGGCTAGAGGGACAGGGAGATTCACCCCTCCACTTT. Translating it yields CASRLEGQGDSPLHF.

V gene TRBV12-5 combines with J gene TRBJ2-1; the match to TRBD1 covers 8 bases. The CDR3 runs 16 residues. J gave up 5 bases and V 1 base, and 7 bases lay outside the gene matches. Germline values: CDR1 LGHNT, CDR2 FRNRAP. CDR3 nucleotides: TGTGCTAGTGGTTTGGGAGGACAGGGTCGCGACAATGAGCAGTTCTTC. Residues: CASGLGGQGRDNEQFF.

This sequence joins TRBV6-5 and TRBJ1-1, with 7 bases aligning to TRBD1. V gave up 6 bases and J gave up 0 bases; unmatched junction bases: 4. The germline V gene has CDR1 MNHEY and CDR2 SVGAGI. CDR3 length: 14 residues. The CDR3 loop is CASRGTAMNTEAFF. DNA of the CDR3: TGTGCCAGCAGGGGGACAGCCATGAACACTGAAGCTTTCTTT.

V gene TRBV29-1 combines with J gene TRBJ2-1, with 11 positions matching TRBD1. V was clipped by 2 bases and J by 12 bases; unmatched bases: 6. From germline, CDR1 is SQVTM and CDR2 ANQGSEA. The CDR3 is made up of 13 amino acids. The CDR3 is CSVEQDRGLWQFF. As DNA, the CDR3 is TGCAGCGTTGAACAGGACAGGGGGCTGTGGCAGTTCTTC.

Concerning this clone: Other DNA sequences in this specimen translate into the identical CDR3. The chain joins TRBV19 to TRBJ1-5, with D possibly being TRBD1 (6 bases). CDR1 and CDR2 (germline): LNHDA, SQIVND (reference sequence). V lost 9 bases to trimming and J lost 7 bases, with 16 bases between them. The CDR3 has 13 residues. The CDR3 loop reads CASRGGWGQPQHF. CDR3 nucleotides: TGTGCCAGCAGAGGGGGTTGGGGGCAGCCCCAGCATTTT.

The genes are TRBV7-2 and TRBJ2-2; 7 bases align to TRBD1. CDR1 and CDR2 from the germline V gene are SGHTA and FQGNSA. Trimming removed 5 bases from V and 4 bases from J; junction bases left unmatched: 13. The CDR3 loop spans 17 amino acids. The CDR3 region is CASSPRHRGVSTGELFF. CDR3 nucleotides: TGTGCCAGCAGCCCAAGGCACAGGGGTGTGAGCACCGGGGAGCTGTTTTTT.

The chain employs TRBV11-3 and TRBJ1-1; a weak D match, TRBD1 (5 bases). Trimming shortened V by 5 bases and J by 4 bases, and 11 bases separated the two germline ends. Looked up from germline, CDR1 is SGHNT and CDR2 is YENEEA. The CDR3 runs to 13 residues. The CDR3 loop is CASSPVGGTEAFF. The CDR3 nucleotides are TGTGCCAGCAGCCCAGTCGGGGGCACTGAAGCTTTCTTT. The whole variable domain, remainder taken from reference TRBV11-3 and TRBJ1-1, is EAGVVQSPRYKIIEKKQPVAFWCNPISGHNTLYWYLQNLGQGPELLIRYENEEAVDDSQLPKDRFSAERLKGVDSTLKIQPAELGDSAVYLCASSPVGGTEAFFGQGTRLTVV.

This rearrangement joins TRBV6-5 to TRBJ1-1, with D maybe TRBD1 (5 bases). Germline CDR1 and CDR2: MNHEY and SVGAGI. The CDR3 runs to 13 residues. Trimming cost V 6 bases and J 1 base, with 9 bases left between them. CDR3 in amino acids: CASRVDRNTEAFF. In DNA, the CDR3 is TGTGCCAGCAGGGTCGACAGGAACACTGAAGCTTTCTTT.

J is TRBJ1-6 and V is TRBV6-5; D is unclear. This CDR3 is 16 amino acids long. Germline CDR1 and CDR2: MNHEY and SVGAGI. Trimming took off 0 bases at V and 4 bases at J, with 10 bases between the two ends. The CDR3 region is CASSYSKRAYNSPLHF. The CDR3 DNA reads TGTGCCAGCAGTTACTCGAAGAGAGCTTATAATTCACCCCTCCACTTT.

The chain links TRBV6-5 to TRBJ1-1; tentatively, D is TRBD1 (6 bases). Germline CDR1 and CDR2: MNHEY and SVGAGI. The CDR3 extends over 14 amino acids. The V and J ends lost 5 bases and 0 bases respectively, with 10 bases between them. The CDR3 is CASSRGYLNTEAFF. The CDR3 nucleotides are TGTGCCAGCAGTAGGGGGTACTTGAACACTGAAGCTTTCTTT.

The genes are TRBV11-2 and TRBJ2-6; D call uncertain. This CDR3 spans 13 amino acids. Germline V gene data show CDR1 as SGHAT and CDR2 as FQNNGV. V was clipped by 7 bases and J by 2 bases, with 6 bases between them. CDR3 amino acids: CASMFTGANVLTF. The DNA of the CDR3 is TGTGCCAGCATGTTTACTGGGGCCAACGTCCTGACTTTC.

The V call is TRBV7-3, the J call TRBJ2-2; either TRBD1 or TRBD2 may fit D (6 bases each). Germline loops: CDR1 SGHTA, CDR2 FQGTGA. With 5 bases removed from V and 5 bases from J, the gap between germline ends came to 18 bases. The CDR3 contains 16 residues. In DNA, the CDR3 is TGTGCCAGCAGCCCCCAAGGGGGACTTAAAACCGGGGAGCTGTTTTTT. Translation: CASSPQGGLKTGELFF.

The CDR3 sequence is CASSLNQQDTQYF. CDR3 bases: TGTGCCAGCAGCTTAAACCAGCAGGATACGCAGTATTTT. The chain has TRBV7-3 and TRBJ2-3; D unclear. This CDR3 spans 13 amino acids. The V gene lost 1 base and the J gene lost 6 bases, with 8 bases spanning the gap. Looked up from germline, CDR1 is SGHTA and CDR2 is FQGTGA.

CDR3 DNA sequence: TGTGCCAGCAGTGATCAGGGGGCGGGGGAGCAGTACTTC. Translated, it gives CASSDQGAGEQYF. The V and J genes are TRBV6-1 and TRBJ2-5; D might be TRBD1 (8 bases). The V end was cut by 3 bases, the J end by 11 bases, with 16 bases between. CDR1 and CDR2 from the germline V gene are MNHNS and SASEGT. The CDR3 is made up of 13 amino acids.

The chain recombines TRBV10-3 with TRBJ2-7, with 8 bases fitting TRBD1. The CDR3 sequence is 14 residues long. After removal of 5 bases from V and 4 bases from J, the junction contained 7 bases not matched to a gene. The germline V gene has CDR1 ENHRY and CDR2 SYGVKD. This CDR3 reads CAISPGTGLYEQYF. As DNA, the CDR3 is TGTGCCATCAGTCCCGGGACAGGCCTTTACGAGCAGTACTTC.

The chain links TRBV30 to TRBJ2-6; the D is unclear. Looked up from germline, CDR1 is GTSNPN and CDR2 is SVGIG (reference sequence). Between the trimmed V and J ends, which lost 2 bases and 0 bases, there was a span of 20 bases. The CDR3 has 19 amino acids. The CDR3 here is CAWSPTRRRPNSGANVLTF. The CDR3 DNA follows: TGTGCCTGGAGTCCAACCAGACGTCGACCCAACTCTGGGGCCAACGTCCTGACTTTC.